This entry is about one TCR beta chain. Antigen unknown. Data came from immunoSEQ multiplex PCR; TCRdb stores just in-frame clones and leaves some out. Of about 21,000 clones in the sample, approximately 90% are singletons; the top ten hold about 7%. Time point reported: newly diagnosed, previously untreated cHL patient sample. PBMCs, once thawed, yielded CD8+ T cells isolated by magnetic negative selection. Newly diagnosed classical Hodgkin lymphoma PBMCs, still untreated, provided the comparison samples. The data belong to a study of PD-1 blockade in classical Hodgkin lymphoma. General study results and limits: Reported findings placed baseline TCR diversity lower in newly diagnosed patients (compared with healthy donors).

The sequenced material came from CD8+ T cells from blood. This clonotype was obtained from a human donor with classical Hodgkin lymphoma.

CDR3 DNA: TGTGCCAGCAGCTTTCTAGCCACGATAGAGACCCAGTACTTC. The encoded protein is CASSFLATIETQYF. This chain connects TRBV7-6 to TRBJ2-5; a weak D match, TRBD2 (5 bases). Trimming removed 3 bases at V and 4 bases at J, with 12 bases between. Per the germline V gene, CDR1 is SGHVS and CDR2 is FNYEAQ. This CDR3 contains 14 residues.